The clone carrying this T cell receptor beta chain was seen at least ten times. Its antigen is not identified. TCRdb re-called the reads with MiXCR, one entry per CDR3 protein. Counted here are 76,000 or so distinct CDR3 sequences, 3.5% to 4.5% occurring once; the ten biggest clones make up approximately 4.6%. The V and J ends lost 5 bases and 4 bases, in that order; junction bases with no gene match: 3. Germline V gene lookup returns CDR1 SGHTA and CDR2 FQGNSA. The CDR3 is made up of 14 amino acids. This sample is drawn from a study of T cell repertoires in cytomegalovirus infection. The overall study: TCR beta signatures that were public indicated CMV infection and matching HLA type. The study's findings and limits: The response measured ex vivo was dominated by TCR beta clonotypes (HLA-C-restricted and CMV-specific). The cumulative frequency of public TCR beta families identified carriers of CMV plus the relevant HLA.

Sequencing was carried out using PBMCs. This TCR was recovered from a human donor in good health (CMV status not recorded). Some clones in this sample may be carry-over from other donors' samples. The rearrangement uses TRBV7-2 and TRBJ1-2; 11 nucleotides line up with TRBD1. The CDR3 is CASSGDRGSYGYTF. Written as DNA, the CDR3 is TGTGCCAGCAGCGGGGACAGGGGGTCCTATGGCTACACCTTC.